The rows below give T cell receptor beta chains drawn from one sample of a study of blood T cell repertoires in COVID-19. Sequencing used immunoSEQ multiplex PCR; TCRdb keeps in-frame clones, though not all of them. The sample includes fewer than 300,000 clones, roughly 91% of them seen just once. Sequencing was performed on PBMCs or T cells enriched from blood (not recorded which). The receptors were gathered from a man between 40 and 49 years old who had recovered from COVID-19. CDR3s include the opening cysteine and the closing phenylalanine or tryptophan. The order of the fields is V gene, clone size, D gene, J gene, CDR3 DNA, CDR3 protein. D genes are given only for firm matches. Clone size, where shown, is once, few, many, or a class for clones that have expanded.

v_call: TRBV28; clone_size: .; d_call: TRBD1; j_call: TRBJ1-2; cdr3_nt: TGTGCCTTCAGCAGGGGGCCGGACTATGGCTACACCTTC; cdr3_aa: CAFSRGPDYGYTF
v_call: TRBV25-1; clone_size: once; d_call: .; j_call: TRBJ1-6; cdr3_nt: TGTGCCAGCAGTGTATCCTCCTATAATTCACCCCTCCACTTT; cdr3_aa: CASSVSSYNSPLHF
v_call: TRBV11-3; clone_size: .; d_call: TRBD1; j_call: TRBJ1-1; cdr3_nt: TGTGCCAGCAGCCCTAACCAGGGGGCGCGGTACGGCACTGAAGCTTTCTTT; cdr3_aa: CASSPNQGARYGTEAFF
v_call: TRBV13; clone_size: .; d_call: TRBD1; j_call: TRBJ1-1; cdr3_nt: TGTGCCAGCAGTCCAAGGGACAGAGACACTGAAGCTTTCTTT; cdr3_aa: CASSPRDRDTEAFF
v_call: TRBV4-1; clone_size: .; d_call: TRBD1; j_call: TRBJ1-1; cdr3_nt: TGCGCCAGCAGCCCCCAACCGGACAGGGGGGTGGAAGCTTTCTTT; cdr3_aa: CASSPQPDRGVEAFF
v_call: TRBV18; clone_size: .; d_call: TRBD1; j_call: TRBJ2-5; cdr3_nt: TGTGCCAGCTCTCTCTACACAGGGGATGGGGAGACCCAGTACTTC; cdr3_aa: CASSLYTGDGETQYF
v_call: TRBV4-2; clone_size: .; d_call: .; j_call: TRBJ1-3; cdr3_nt: TGTGCCAGCAGCCAAGGAGGGTTGAGGCGAAACACCATATATTTT; cdr3_aa: CASSQGGLRRNTIYF
v_call: TRBV29-1; clone_size: .; d_call: .; j_call: TRBJ1-1; cdr3_nt: TGCAGCGTTTTGTGGGACTACACTGAAGCTTTCTTT; cdr3_aa: CSVLWDYTEAFF
v_call: TRBV3-1/TRBV3-2; clone_size: .; d_call: .; j_call: TRBJ1-2; cdr3_nt: TGTGCCAGCAGCCAAGGGCGGGTTGTGGGCTACACCTTC; cdr3_aa: CASSQGRVVGYTF
v_call: TRBV4-3; clone_size: .; d_call: TRBD2; j_call: TRBJ2-7; cdr3_nt: TGCGCCAGCAGCCAAGATTTCCAACCCGGGACTAGCGGCTTAATCAGTGACGAGCAGTACTTC; cdr3_aa: CASSQDFQPGTSGLISDEQYF
v_call: TRBV2; clone_size: .; d_call: TRBD1; j_call: TRBJ1-6; cdr3_nt: TGTGCCGGGGGAGTGACAGGGAGCTCCTATAATTCACCCCTCCACTTT; cdr3_aa: CAGGVTGSSYNSPLHF
v_call: TRBV19; clone_size: .; d_call: .; j_call: TRBJ1-4; cdr3_nt: TGTGCCAGTAGTATCGGGGGTTCAACTAATGAAAAACTGTTTTTT; cdr3_aa: CASSIGGSTNEKLFF
v_call: TRBV3-1/TRBV3-2; clone_size: .; d_call: TRBD1; j_call: TRBJ1-4; cdr3_nt: TGTGCCAGCAGCCGACGGGTGCCCCCCGGACAGGGTGGGGATTTATTGGAAAAACTGTTTTTT; cdr3_aa: CASSRRVPPGQGGDLLEKLFF
v_call: TRBV19; clone_size: .; d_call: TRBD2; j_call: TRBJ2-3; cdr3_nt: TGTGCCAGTAGACCCGTGGATAGCGGGAGAGATACGCAGTATTTT; cdr3_aa: CASRPVDSGRDTQYF
v_call: TRBV6-5; clone_size: .; d_call: .; j_call: TRBJ2-1; cdr3_nt: TGTGCCAGCAGCTACTTCGCGGGTGATGAGCAGTTCTTC; cdr3_aa: CASSYFAGDEQFF
v_call: TRBV9; clone_size: .; d_call: TRBD2; j_call: TRBJ2-2; cdr3_nt: TGTGCCAGCAGCCCCCGACGGGGCGGGGGGTCCAACACCGGGGAGCTGTTTTTT; cdr3_aa: CASSPRRGGGSNTGELFF
v_call: TRBV11-2; clone_size: .; d_call: .; j_call: TRBJ2-3; cdr3_nt: TGTGCCAGCAGCTCGTCGCCGGGAGATACGCAGTATTTT; cdr3_aa: CASSSSPGDTQYF
v_call: TRBV29-1; clone_size: .; d_call: TRBD2; j_call: TRBJ2-1; cdr3_nt: TGCAGCGTTGCGGGACTAGCGGGGGGGCGCGTACGCAATGAGCAGTTCTTC; cdr3_aa: CSVAGLAGGRVRNEQFF
v_call: TRBV15; clone_size: .; d_call: .; j_call: TRBJ1-1; cdr3_nt: TGTGCCACCAGCAGAGATAACGCGGGAGCCACTGAAGCTTTCTTT; cdr3_aa: CATSRDNAGATEAFF
v_call: TRBV4-2; clone_size: .; d_call: TRBD2; j_call: TRBJ2-1; cdr3_nt: TGTGCCAGCAGCCAAGAGGTAGCTAGCGGGAACTACAATGAGCAGTTCTTC; cdr3_aa: CASSQEVASGNYNEQFF
v_call: TRBV19; clone_size: .; d_call: TRBD1; j_call: TRBJ1-4; cdr3_nt: TGTGCCAGTAGACGAAACAGGGGACAAGATGAAAAACTGTTTTTT; cdr3_aa: CASRRNRGQDEKLFF
v_call: TRBV25-1; clone_size: .; d_call: TRBD1; j_call: TRBJ2-2; cdr3_nt: TGTGCCAGCAGTTTCACAGGGGGCATCGGGGAGCTGTTTTTT; cdr3_aa: CASSFTGGIGELFF
v_call: TRBV4-2; clone_size: .; d_call: .; j_call: TRBJ2-5; cdr3_nt: TGTGCCAGCAGCCCCACCCCAGTTACGTACCAAGAGACCCAGTACTTC; cdr3_aa: CASSPTPVTYQETQYF
v_call: TRBV20-1; clone_size: .; d_call: .; j_call: TRBJ2-6; cdr3_nt: TGCAGTGCTCCGGGGGCCAACGTCCTGACTTTC; cdr3_aa: CSAPGANVLTF
v_call: TRBV7-2; clone_size: .; d_call: .; j_call: TRBJ2-3; cdr3_nt: TGTGCCAGCAGCTGGAGGGCCTCAGATACGCAGTATTTT; cdr3_aa: CASSWRASDTQYF
v_call: TRBV11-3; clone_size: once; d_call: TRBD1; j_call: TRBJ1-2; cdr3_nt: TGTGCCAGCAGCTTGGGGACAGGGGGCTTCAGTTTTGGCTACACCTTC; cdr3_aa: CASSLGTGGFSFGYTF
v_call: TRBV15; clone_size: .; d_call: .; j_call: TRBJ2-3; cdr3_nt: TGTGCCACCAGCAATCCGGGGGTCTTGGGGCCGCGCGGCACAGATACGCAGTATTTT; cdr3_aa: CATSNPGVLGPRGTDTQYF
v_call: TRBV29-1; clone_size: few; d_call: .; j_call: TRBJ1-4; cdr3_nt: TGCAGCGTGAGGGGGGGGACCGCTGCCACTAATGAAAAACTGTTTTTT; cdr3_aa: CSVRGGTAATNEKLFF
v_call: TRBV10-3; clone_size: .; d_call: TRBD2; j_call: TRBJ2-1; cdr3_nt: TGTGCCATCAGTGAGTTGTATAGCGGGACTTACAATGAGCAGTTCTTC; cdr3_aa: CAISELYSGTYNEQFF
v_call: TRBV5-1; clone_size: .; d_call: TRBD2; j_call: TRBJ2-5; cdr3_nt: TGCGCCAGCAGCTTTGTCGGTGGCGGGGGGCGCCCACGAGAGGCCCAGTACTTC; cdr3_aa: CASSFVGGGGRPREAQYF
v_call: TRBV14; clone_size: few; d_call: .; j_call: TRBJ2-7; cdr3_nt: TGTGCCAGCAGCCAAGATTACTACGAGCAGTACTTC; cdr3_aa: CASSQDYYEQYF
v_call: TRBV7-7; clone_size: once; d_call: TRBD1; j_call: TRBJ2-1; cdr3_nt: TGTGCTAGCAGCTTAGGCCCAGGGGGAGTCAATGAGCAGTTCTTC; cdr3_aa: CASSLGPGGVNEQFF
v_call: TRBV7-2; clone_size: .; d_call: .; j_call: TRBJ2-3; cdr3_nt: TGTGCCAGCAGCTTAGTTGCGGGAAGCACAGATACGCAGTATTTT; cdr3_aa: CASSLVAGSTDTQYF
v_call: TRBV7-3; clone_size: .; d_call: .; j_call: TRBJ2-3; cdr3_nt: TGTGCCAGCAGCTCGACTAGTCATAGCACAGATACGCAGTATTTT; cdr3_aa: CASSSTSHSTDTQYF
v_call: TRBV11-2; clone_size: .; d_call: .; j_call: TRBJ2-3; cdr3_nt: TGTGCCAGCAGCTTAGATCTCGTAGGACTCACAGATACGCAGTATTTT; cdr3_aa: CASSLDLVGLTDTQYF
v_call: TRBV6-4; clone_size: .; d_call: .; j_call: TRBJ1-2; cdr3_nt: TGTGCCAGCAGTGACACAGCCACCTCTGGTGGCTACACCTTC; cdr3_aa: CASSDTATSGGYTF
v_call: TRBV4-1; clone_size: .; d_call: TRBD2; j_call: TRBJ2-5; cdr3_nt: TGCGCCAGCAGACCCCTTTCTAGCGGACAAGAGACCCAGTACTTC; cdr3_aa: CASRPLSSGQETQYF
v_call: TRBV10-3; clone_size: .; d_call: TRBD2; j_call: TRBJ2-1; cdr3_nt: TGTGCCATCAATGAGGGAGGCGGGAGGTCTTACAATGAGCAGTTCTTC; cdr3_aa: CAINEGGGRSYNEQFF
v_call: TRBV5-4; clone_size: once; d_call: TRBD1; j_call: TRBJ1-5; cdr3_nt: TGTGCCAGCAGCTTTGGGACAGGGCAGCCCCAGCATTTT; cdr3_aa: CASSFGTGQPQHF
v_call: TRBV11-2; clone_size: .; d_call: TRBD2; j_call: TRBJ2-3; cdr3_nt: TGTGCCAGCAGCGGGAGACCGAGCGGGGGAAAAGATACGCAGTATTTT; cdr3_aa: CASSGRPSGGKDTQYF
v_call: TRBV11-3; clone_size: .; d_call: .; j_call: TRBJ1-2; cdr3_nt: TGTGCCAGCAGCCAGGACACAAGTAACTATGGCTACACCTTC; cdr3_aa: CASSQDTSNYGYTF
v_call: TRBV11-3; clone_size: .; d_call: .; j_call: TRBJ1-3; cdr3_nt: TGTGCCAGCAGCTCCCCTTTCGACAGCCCTGGAAACACCATATATTTT; cdr3_aa: CASSSPFDSPGNTIYF
v_call: TRBV4-2; clone_size: .; d_call: TRBD2; j_call: TRBJ2-1; cdr3_nt: TGTGCCAGCAGCACGGGACTAGCACGAAATGAGCAGTTCTTC; cdr3_aa: CASSTGLARNEQFF
v_call: TRBV6-5; clone_size: .; d_call: TRBD1; j_call: TRBJ1-1; cdr3_nt: TGTGCCAGCAGTCAACAGGGGCCGAACACTGAAGCTTTCTTT; cdr3_aa: CASSQQGPNTEAFF
v_call: TRBV7-8; clone_size: .; d_call: TRBD1; j_call: TRBJ2-7; cdr3_nt: TGTGCCAGCAGCTTCGGACAGGGATACTCCTACGAGCAGTACTTC; cdr3_aa: CASSFGQGYSYEQYF
v_call: TRBV6-1; clone_size: once; d_call: .; j_call: TRBJ1-5; cdr3_nt: TGTGCCAGCAGTGAAGTTGGTCAGGGGAGCAATCAGCCCCAGCATTTT; cdr3_aa: CASSEVGQGSNQPQHF
v_call: TRBV5-4; clone_size: .; d_call: .; j_call: TRBJ2-1; cdr3_nt: TGTGCCAGCAGCTTGGACAGGGTTTATGAGCAGTTCTTC; cdr3_aa: CASSLDRVYEQFF
v_call: TRBV2; clone_size: .; d_call: TRBD1; j_call: TRBJ2-1; cdr3_nt: TGTGCCAGCAGTCAGGGACAGAACAATGAGCAGTTCTTC; cdr3_aa: CASSQGQNNEQFF
v_call: TRBV29-1; clone_size: .; d_call: TRBD2; j_call: TRBJ2-1; cdr3_nt: TGCAGCGTCGGTGGACTAGCGGGATCCTCCTACAATGAGCAGTTCTTC; cdr3_aa: CSVGGLAGSSYNEQFF
v_call: TRBV4-1; clone_size: .; d_call: .; j_call: TRBJ1-2; cdr3_nt: TGCGCCAGCAGCCAAACGAACAGGGCGTATGGCTACACCTTC; cdr3_aa: CASSQTNRAYGYTF
v_call: TRBV7-9; clone_size: .; d_call: TRBD1; j_call: TRBJ1-2; cdr3_nt: TGTGCCAGCAGCGGAGGGACAGTCTATGGCTACACCTTC; cdr3_aa: CASSGGTVYGYTF